The 4 T cell receptor beta chains reported below all come from one sample, sequenced in a study of T cell repertoires in cytomegalovirus infection. TCRdb ran MiXCR on the reads and lists one entry per CDR3 protein. The sample holds around 170,000 distinct CDR3 sequences, over 15% seen once. Sequenced: CD8+ T cells from PBMCs. These receptors originate from a human donor in good health (CMV status not recorded). Some clones in this sample may be carry-over from other donors' samples.

The chain couples TRBV12-3 or TRBV12-4 to TRBJ1-1; no clear D gene. This CDR3 is built from 13 residues. Trimming took off 6 bases at V and 0 bases at J, with 8 bases between the two ends. CDR3: CASRIRVNTEAFF. The CDR3 bases are TGTGCCAGCAGGATAAGGGTGAACACTGAAGCTTTCTTT.

The table lists this clonotype with a few counts. This chain links TRBV7-2 with TRBJ1-6; no definite D call. CDR3 length: 14 amino acids. The ends were cut back, 1 base at V and 7 bases at J, with 8 bases in the middle. Germline V lookup: CDR1 SGHTA, CDR2 FQGNSA. This CDR3 is CASSLGGRNSPLHF. As DNA, the CDR3 is TGTGCCAGCAGCTTAGGAGGCCGGAATTCACCCCTCCACTTT.

This clonotype came up a few times. This chain links TRBV7-2 with TRBJ2-1, with 8 bases matching TRBD1. The length of the CDR3 is 18 residues. V lost 1 base and J lost 4; bases outside the gene matches: 12. Germline V gives CDR1 SGHTA, CDR2 FQGNSA. The CDR3 DNA reads TGTGCCAGCAGCTTAGTGACAAGAAGGGACAGGATTTACAATGAGCAGTTCTTC. This codes for CASSLVTRRDRIYNEQFF.

This clonotype was observed at least ten times. The DNA of the CDR3 is TGCGCCAGCAGCCAAGAGGGGGGGGCCAATGAGCAGTTCTTC. Its translation is CASSQEGGANEQFF. This chain uses TRBV4-3 with TRBJ2-1, with D perhaps TRBD2 (7 bases). This CDR3 comprises 14 residues. Germline V gene lookup returns CDR1 LGHNA and CDR2 YSLEER. Trimming pared 0 bases from V and 6 bases from J, leaving 9 bases between.